This TCR beta chain originates from a study of T cell changes during pregnancy in multiple sclerosis. CDR1 and CDR2 from the germline V gene are MDHEN and SYDVKM. The length of the CDR3 is 15 residues. Repertoires were generated with immunoSEQ multiplex PCR, while TCRdb's copy carries only in-frame clones and drops some. The table shows tens of thousands of clones, with about 89% occurring only once. In the case of this clone: One end of the junction does not line up with germline, which may come from a read error.

The chain recombines TRBV28 with TRBJ1-5; TRBD1 matches 9 bases. Sequenced material: PBMCs, taken in the first trimester of pregnancy. This sequence originates from a female donor in good health, serving as a control in a pregnancy study. Some clones in this sample may be carry-over from other donors' samples. CDR3: CASSGDRVTEGRVDF. CDR3 DNA sequence: TGTGCCAGCAGTGGGGACAGGGTAACGGAGGGAAGGGTGGATTTT.